This T cell receptor (beta chain) was recorded in a study of blood T cells in healthy people across ages (dated by TCRdb to about 2015). Background for the entire study: In model experiments, template switching captured roughly one uniquely barcoded TCR beta cDNA molecule for every two T cells. To avoid experimental bias, donors of different ages were distributed randomly across sequencing lanes. To track age-related changes in TCR beta repertoire diversity, the study relied on deep sequencing normalized with unique cDNA molecular identifiers. Donors were grouped into four age groups: young (average approximately 15 years), middle-aged (less than 40), aged (roughly 62) and long-lived (82). Two additional independent replicas of 1 million unique cDNA reads from the same blood draw were analyzed for two donors (one aged 18 to 29 and one aged 80 or older). Paper-wide results and their limitations: Compared with the aged group, the long-lived group had more naive CD4+ T cells, fewer expanded clones and increased TCR diversity, suggesting age selection. Donor CMV infection status was unknown, potentially confounding age-related changes in expanded clonotypes. Since profiling was done on bulk unsorted PBMCs, naive and antigen-experienced compartments could not be conclusively compared. Estimates of total diversity based on one million sequenced T cells were regarded as lower bounds and as underestimates. The percentage of naive T cells measured by flow cytometry correlated strongly with observed TCR beta diversity. Observed TCR beta diversity per million T cells fell roughly linearly with age, and a significant reduction was already apparent by age roughly 40.

On this clonotype itself: This clone's antigen is unknown. One end of the junction varies from germline; a read error may be responsible.

The germline V gene encodes CDR1 ENHRY and CDR2 SYGVKD. There are 12 amino acids in the CDR3, from cysteine to phenylalanine inclusive. Left in the record is the CDR3 DNA by itself, 36 bases read in frame from the first base. Library preparation used 5' RACE. Instrument used: Illumina HiSeq 2500. A second PCR of roughly 7 to 11 cycles was performed with a sample-barcoded 5' primer and a J-beta primer mix. A template-switch 5' adaptor carrying 12 random nucleotides introduced a unique molecular identifier onto each TCR beta cDNA molecule. Each sample yielded at least 2.5 million CDR3-containing paired-end reads. First-strand cDNA was synthesized from all RNA with the Mint cDNA synthesis kit, primed by a TRBC-specific oligonucleotide. Following uracil-DNA glycosylase treatment, a first 18-cycle PCR with universal primers M1SS and BC2_uni_R was performed on all cDNA. Per the original workflow: For normalization, 1 million high-quality reads, each with a distinct molecular identifier, were randomly selected from each sample. Instead of being binned into consensus sequences, reads that shared molecular identifiers were thrown out. MiTCR, run with a Q25 quality threshold and the strictest error-elimination algorithm, handled CDR3 identification, clonotype clustering and error correction. A nonparametric unseen species model with Euler transformation was used to estimate lower-bound total TCR beta diversity. TCRdb cleaned the public reads at Q25 with fastp, built clones with MiXCR and kept in-frame beta chains. Duplicate CDR3 protein sequences are folded into a single record with the most common DNA and genes. In this record, the V and J calls reflect TCRdb's handling and not the investigators' own analysis. This sample lists fewer than 950,000 distinct CDR3 sequences; about 53% were detected once. Around 40% of the sample rests with the top ten.

The donors were under 40 Caucasian individuals from Russia, aged roughly 6 to 100 years, who were systemically healthy. Approximately 9 milliliters of peripheral blood were collected from each donor into EDTA-treated Vacutainer tubes. Ficoll-Paque density-gradient centrifugation was used to isolate PBMCs, with at least 6 million obtained per sample. Total RNA, at least 5 micrograms per sample, was extracted from PBMCs with Trizol reagent. Naive CD45RAhigh/CD27high T cell percentages were measured by flow cytometry on a PBMC aliquot from every donor. This sequence was found in a man older than 75 in good health. The chain joins TRBV10-3 to TRBJ2-5; TRBD2 is a possible D gene, resting on 5 matching bases. What was sequenced was blood. This receptor carries the CDR3 CAISDTGRGQYF. The nucleotide sequence is given as TGCGCCATCAGTGATACGGGGAGAGGGCAGTACTTC.